The rows below give T cell receptor beta chains drawn from one sample of a study of shared clonotypes between healthy human individuals. Repertoires were generated with immunoSEQ multiplex PCR, while TCRdb's copy carries only in-frame clones and drops some. The sample lists about 470,000 clones, roughly 77% seen once, with less than 15% in the top ten. Sequenced input: PBMCs. The receptors were gathered from a middle-aged woman in good health. Some clones in this sample may be carry-over from other donors' samples. Both conserved end residues are trimmed from each CDR3. The D gene is left open where the match is weak. Rows give clone size only sometimes, using once, few, many, or a class for an expanded clone.

size	V	D	length	CDR3
.	TRBV7-2	.	12	ASSFPSSTDTQY
many	TRBV11-2	TRBD2	14	ASSTSGSSSYNEQF
.	TRBV7-8	.	13	ASSLVMGMGTEAF
.	TRBV9	TRBD2	13	ASSVVAGTTDTQY
.	TRBV4-2	TRBD2	14	ASSQEGLALTDTQY
once	TRBV6-6	.	14	ASSYKRQSMNTEAF
.	TRBV29-1	TRBD1	11	SGRQGYTGELF
.	TRBV15	.	11	ATGIYSNQPQH
.	TRBV5-1	.	11	ATSGGDTYEQY
.	TRBV7-9	TRBD1	11	ASSRDRVDGYT
.	TRBV18	TRBD2	12	ASSPAGAGYEQY
.	TRBV19	.	11	ASSRGPNQPQH
once	TRBV28	.	14	ASSLKSDSPSYEQY
.	TRBV30	TRBD1	11	AWSVQGQSGYT
.	TRBV5-1	.	16	ASSLEAIQGFSGNTIY
.	TRBV6-1	.	13	ASSEDTSPFYEQY
.	TRBV7-2	.	15	ASSLNFPGLAKNIQY
.	TRBV2	.	12	ASSPAGGSYGYT
.	TRBV6-6	TRBD2	13	ASSYESSGRIGQY
.	TRBV7-9	TRBD2	13	ASSLGLAGPYEQY
few	TRBV18	TRBD1	12	ASSPGTAGNTIY
.	TRBV5-1	.	12	ASQTGTLNTEAF
.	TRBV28	TRBD2	13	ASRAWTSGSYEQY
.	TRBV28	.	14	ASSSRDSLGYEKLF
.	TRBV5-1	TRBD1	12	ASSSQQGAPEAF
.	TRBV28	TRBD1	11	ASSPGQGGKLF
few	TRBV4-2	.	13	ASSQDRGSGNTIY
.	TRBV6-6	.	13	ASSYSPQGGETQY
.	TRBV28	.	11	ACSQGANYGYT
once	TRBV7-3	.	13	ASSSGTRGTDTQY
.	TRBV9	.	13	ASSLGGRISDTQY
once	TRBV5-1	TRBD1	14	ASRPPGQGVRTEAF
.	TRBV6-1	.	13	ASSEMGRGHYGYT
many	TRBV2	.	12	ASSESGGLSPQH
.	TRBV29-1	TRBD1	12	SLSGTGDTDTQY
.	TRBV2	TRBD1	14	ASSKLGTGEAGELF
few	TRBV5-6	TRBD1	13	ASSEPTGAQETQY
few	TRBV18	TRBD2	17	ASSPEAGKTSGSRETQY
.	TRBV5-6	TRBD1	13	ASSHRGVGSYEQY
.	TRBV28	TRBD1	13	ASTDRGPSGNTIY